This T cell receptor (beta chain) was identified in a study of T cells in Graves' hyperthyroidism and ophthalmopathy. Overall study context: Peripheral blood was acquired at first diagnosis, ahead of any therapy whatsoever.

What was amplified from RNA transcripts were TCR beta CDR3 regions. The HTBI primer set drove a first-round RT-PCR of the TCR CDR3. TCRdb re-called the multiplex PCR reads with MiXCR, one entry per CDR3 protein. Here the sample spans a few hundred thousand distinct CDR3 sequences, less than 20% being singletons. Hyperthyroidism of Graves' type that showed no ophthalmopathy progression within 18 months was stable. Those with hyperthyroidism were 18 to 65 years old, newly diagnosed, and ill for under 2 months. The CDR3 runs to 14 residues. The germline V gene has CDR1 ENHRY and CDR2 SYGVKD. The germline V and J ends were trimmed by 5 bases and 4 bases, with 14 bases remaining between them. This clonotype was observed at least ten times.

The chain couples TRBV10-3 to TRBJ1-2, with D perhaps TRBD1 (5 bases). The clonotype comes from a woman aged 18-29 years with Graves' hyperthyroidism. Sample: blood. The CDR3 DNA reads as TGTGCCATCAGTTCCTGGGACGGTAGCTATGGCTACACCTTC. Residues: CAISSWDGSYGYTF.